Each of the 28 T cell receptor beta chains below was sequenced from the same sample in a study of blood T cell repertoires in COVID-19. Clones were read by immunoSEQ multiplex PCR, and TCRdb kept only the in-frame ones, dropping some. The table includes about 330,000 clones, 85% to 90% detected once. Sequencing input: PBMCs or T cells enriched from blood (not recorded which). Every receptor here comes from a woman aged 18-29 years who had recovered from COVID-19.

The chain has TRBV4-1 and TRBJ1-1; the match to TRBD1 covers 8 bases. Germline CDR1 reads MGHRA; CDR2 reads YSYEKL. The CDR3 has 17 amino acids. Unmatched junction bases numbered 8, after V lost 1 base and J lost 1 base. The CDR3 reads CASSQVIGQGENTEAFF. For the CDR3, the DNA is TGCGCCAGCAGCCAAGTAATTGGACAGGGAGAGAACACTGAAGCTTTCTTT.

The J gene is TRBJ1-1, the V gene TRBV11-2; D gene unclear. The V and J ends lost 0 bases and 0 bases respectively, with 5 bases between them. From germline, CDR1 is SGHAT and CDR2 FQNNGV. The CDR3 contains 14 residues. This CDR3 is CASSLESMNTEAFF. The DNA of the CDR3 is TGTGCCAGCAGCTTAGAGTCAATGAACACTGAAGCTTTCTTT. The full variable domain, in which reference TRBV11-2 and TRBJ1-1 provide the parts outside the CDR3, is EAGVAQSPRYKIIEKRQSVAFWCNPISGHATLYWYQQILGQGPKLLIQFQNNGVVDDSQLPKDRFSAERLKGVDSTLKIQPAKLEDSAVYLCASSLESMNTEAFFGQGTRLTVV.

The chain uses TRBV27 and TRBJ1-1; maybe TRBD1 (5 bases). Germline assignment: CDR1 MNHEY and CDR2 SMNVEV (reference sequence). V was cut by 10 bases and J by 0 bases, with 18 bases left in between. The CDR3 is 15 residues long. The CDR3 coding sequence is TGTGCCACCAGACTCCAAGACAGACTGAACACTGAAGCTTTCTTT. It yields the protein CATRLQDRLNTEAFF.

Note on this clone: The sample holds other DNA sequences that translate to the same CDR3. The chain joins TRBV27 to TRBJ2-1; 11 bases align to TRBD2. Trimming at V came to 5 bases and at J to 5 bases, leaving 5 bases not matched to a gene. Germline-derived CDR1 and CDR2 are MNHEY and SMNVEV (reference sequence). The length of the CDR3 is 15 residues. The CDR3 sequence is CASSPGTSGNNEQFF. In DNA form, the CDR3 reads TGTGCCAGCAGTCCGGGGACTAGCGGTAACAATGAGCAGTTCTTC.

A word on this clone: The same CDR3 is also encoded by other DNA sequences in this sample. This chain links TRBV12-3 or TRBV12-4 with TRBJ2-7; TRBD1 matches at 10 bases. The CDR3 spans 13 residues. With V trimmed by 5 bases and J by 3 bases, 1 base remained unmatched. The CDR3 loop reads CASSRDRGYEQYF. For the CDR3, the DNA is TGTGCCAGCAGTCGGGACAGGGGCTACGAGCAGTACTTC.

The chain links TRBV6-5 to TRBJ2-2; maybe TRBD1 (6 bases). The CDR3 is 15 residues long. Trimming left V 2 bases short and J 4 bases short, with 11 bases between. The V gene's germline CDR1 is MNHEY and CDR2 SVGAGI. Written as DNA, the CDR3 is TGTGCCAGCAGTTACGGGGGACAAGGCACCGGGGAGCTGTTTTTT. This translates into CASSYGGQGTGELFF.

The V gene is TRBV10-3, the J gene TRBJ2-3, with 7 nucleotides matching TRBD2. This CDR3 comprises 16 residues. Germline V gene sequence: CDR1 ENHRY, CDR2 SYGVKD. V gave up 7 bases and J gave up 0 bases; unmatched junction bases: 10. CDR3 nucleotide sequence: TGTGCCATCAAGCATTCCAGCGGGGAGAGCACAGATACGCAGTATTTT. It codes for CAIKHSSGESTDTQYF.

CDR3 in DNA: TGCAGTGCTAAGGAGACCTACGAGCAGTACTTC. This encodes CSAKETYEQYF. The gene calls are TRBV20-1 and TRBJ2-7; no definite D call. With 4 bases removed from V and 2 bases from J, the gap between germline ends came to 6 bases. CDR3 length: 11 amino acids. The germline CDR1 and CDR2 sequences are DFQATT and SNEGSKA (reference sequence).

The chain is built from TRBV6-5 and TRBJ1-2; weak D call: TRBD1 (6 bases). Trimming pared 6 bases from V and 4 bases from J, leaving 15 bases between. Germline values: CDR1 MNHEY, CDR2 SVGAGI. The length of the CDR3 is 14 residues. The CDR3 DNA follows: TGTGCCAGCAGCTACGACAGGTTTTCCTATGGCTACACCTTC. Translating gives CASSYDRFSYGYTF.

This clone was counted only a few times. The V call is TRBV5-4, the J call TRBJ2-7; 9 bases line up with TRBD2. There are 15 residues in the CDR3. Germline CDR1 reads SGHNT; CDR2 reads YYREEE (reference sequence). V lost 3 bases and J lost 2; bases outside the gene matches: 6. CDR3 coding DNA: TGTGCCAGCAGCTCGACGGCGGGAGGGGCCTACGAGCAGTACTTC. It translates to CASSSTAGGAYEQYF.

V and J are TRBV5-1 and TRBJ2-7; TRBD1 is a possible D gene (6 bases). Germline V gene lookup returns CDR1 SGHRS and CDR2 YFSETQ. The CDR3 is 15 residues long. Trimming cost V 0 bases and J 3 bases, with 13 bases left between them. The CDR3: CASSLEQGYGYEQYF. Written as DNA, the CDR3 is TGCGCCAGCAGCTTGGAACAGGGATACGGCTACGAGCAGTACTTC. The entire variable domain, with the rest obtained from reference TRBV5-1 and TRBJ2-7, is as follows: KAGVTQTPRYLIKTRGQQVTLSCSPISGHRSVSWYQQTPGQGLQFLFEYFSETQRNKGNFPGRFSGRQFSNSRSEMNVSTLELGDSALYLCASSLEQGYGYEQYFGPGTRLTVT.

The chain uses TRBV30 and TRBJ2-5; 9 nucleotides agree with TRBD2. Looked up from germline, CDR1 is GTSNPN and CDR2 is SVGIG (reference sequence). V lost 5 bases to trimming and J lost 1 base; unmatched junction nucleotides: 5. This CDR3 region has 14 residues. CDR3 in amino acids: CAWLKRGAQETQYF. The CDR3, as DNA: TGTGCCTGGCTAAAGCGGGGGGCCCAAGAGACCCAGTACTTC. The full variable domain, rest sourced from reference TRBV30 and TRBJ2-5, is SQTIHQWPATLVQPVGSPLSLECTVEGTSNPNLYWYRQAAGRGLQLLFYSVGIGQISSEVPQNLSASRPQDRQFILSSKKLLLSDSGFYLCAWLKRGAQETQYFGPGTRLLVL.

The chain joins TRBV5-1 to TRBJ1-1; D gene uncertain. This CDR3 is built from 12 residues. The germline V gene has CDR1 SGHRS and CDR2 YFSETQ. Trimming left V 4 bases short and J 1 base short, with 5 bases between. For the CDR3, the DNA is TGCGCCAGCAGCGCGCAGAACACTGAAGCTTTCTTT. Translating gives CASSAQNTEAFF.

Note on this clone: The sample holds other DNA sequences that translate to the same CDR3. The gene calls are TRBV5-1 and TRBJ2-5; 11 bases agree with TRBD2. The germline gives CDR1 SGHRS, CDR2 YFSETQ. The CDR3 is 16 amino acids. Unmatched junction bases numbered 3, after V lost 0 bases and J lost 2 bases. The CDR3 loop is CASSLVLAGGQETQYF. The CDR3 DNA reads TGCGCCAGCAGCTTGGTCCTAGCGGGAGGACAAGAGACCCAGTACTTC.

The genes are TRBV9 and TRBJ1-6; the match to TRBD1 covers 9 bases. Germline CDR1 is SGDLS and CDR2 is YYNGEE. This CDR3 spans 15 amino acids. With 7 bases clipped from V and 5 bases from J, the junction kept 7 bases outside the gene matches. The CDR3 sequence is CASGTGGAHNSPLHF. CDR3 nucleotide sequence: TGTGCCAGCGGCACAGGGGGCGCTCATAATTCACCCCTCCACTTT.

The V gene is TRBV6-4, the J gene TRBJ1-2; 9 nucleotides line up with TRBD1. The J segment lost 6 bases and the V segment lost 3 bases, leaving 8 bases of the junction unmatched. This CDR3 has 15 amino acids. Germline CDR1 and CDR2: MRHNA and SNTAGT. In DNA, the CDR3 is TGTGCCAGCAGTGAACGAGGGACAGGGAGAGATGGCTACACCTTC. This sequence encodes CASSERGTGRDGYTF.

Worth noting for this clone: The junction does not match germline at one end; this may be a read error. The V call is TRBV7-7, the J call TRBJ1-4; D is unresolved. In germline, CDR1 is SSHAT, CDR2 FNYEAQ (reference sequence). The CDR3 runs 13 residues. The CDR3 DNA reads TGTGCTAGCAGCTTGCAGATTAATGAAAAACTGTTTTTT. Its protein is CASSLQINEKLFF.

The CDR3 sequence: CASSLSGDAEAFF. CDR3 nucleotides: TGTGCCAGCTCATTATCAGGGGATGCTGAAGCTTTCTTT. The genes are TRBV18 and TRBJ1-1; D perhaps matches TRBD1 (6 bases). Germline values: CDR1 KGHSH, CDR2 LQKENI. Trimming removed 5 bases from V and 6 bases from J, with 13 bases in between. The CDR3 length is 13 residues.

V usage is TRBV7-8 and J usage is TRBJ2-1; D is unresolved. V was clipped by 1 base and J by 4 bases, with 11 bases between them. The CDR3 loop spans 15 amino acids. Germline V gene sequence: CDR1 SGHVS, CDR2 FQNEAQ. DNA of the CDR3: TGTGCCAGCAGCTTAGGCGTCCTGCAATACAATGAGCAGTTCTTC. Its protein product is CASSLGVLQYNEQFF. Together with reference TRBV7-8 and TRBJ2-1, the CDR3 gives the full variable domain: GAGVSQSPRYKVAKRGQDVALRCDPISGHVSLFWYQQALGQGPEFLTYFQNEAQLDKSGLPSDRFFAERPEGSVSTLKIQRTQQEDSAVYLCASSLGVLQYNEQFFGPGTRLTVL.

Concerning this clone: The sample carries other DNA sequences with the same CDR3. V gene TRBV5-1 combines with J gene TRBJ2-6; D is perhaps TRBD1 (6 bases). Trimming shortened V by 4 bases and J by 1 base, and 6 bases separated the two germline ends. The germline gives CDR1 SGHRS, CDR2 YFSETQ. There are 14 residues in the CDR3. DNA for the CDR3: TGCGCCAGCAGCACAGGGTCTGGGGCCAACGTCCTGACTTTC. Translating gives CASSTGSGANVLTF.

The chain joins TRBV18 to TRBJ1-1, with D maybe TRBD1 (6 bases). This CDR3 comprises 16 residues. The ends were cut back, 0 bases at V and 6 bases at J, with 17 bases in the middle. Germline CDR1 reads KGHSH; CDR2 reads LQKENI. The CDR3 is CASSPPGAGSFSEAFF. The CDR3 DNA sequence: TGTGCCAGCTCACCACCGGGGGCAGGATCTTTCTCTGAAGCTTTCTTT.

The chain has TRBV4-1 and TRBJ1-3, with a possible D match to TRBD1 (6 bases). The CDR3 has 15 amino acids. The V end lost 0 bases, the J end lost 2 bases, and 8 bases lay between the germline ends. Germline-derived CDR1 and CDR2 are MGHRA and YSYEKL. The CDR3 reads CASSQDRGAGNTIYF. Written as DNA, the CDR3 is TGCGCCAGCAGCCAAGACAGGGGCGCTGGAAACACCATATATTTT.

CDR3 loop: CASSQRLAGRADTQYF. The CDR3 DNA follows: TGTGCCAGCAGCCAACGACTAGCGGGACGGGCAGATACGCAGTATTTT. The rearrangement joins TRBV3-1 (or the pseudogene TRBV3-2) to TRBJ2-3; 11 positions match TRBD2. Germline V CDR1 and CDR2: LGHDT, YNNKEL (reference sequence). Losses at the gene ends were 2 bases for V and 4 bases for J; bases not matched to a gene: 5. This CDR3 contains 16 residues.

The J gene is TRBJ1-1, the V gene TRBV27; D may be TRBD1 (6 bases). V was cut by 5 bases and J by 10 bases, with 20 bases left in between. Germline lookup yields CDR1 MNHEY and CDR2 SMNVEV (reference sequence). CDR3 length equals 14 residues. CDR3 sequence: CASSHPDSVDGAFF. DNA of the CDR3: TGTGCCAGCAGTCATCCGGACAGTGTAGATGGAGCTTTCTTT.

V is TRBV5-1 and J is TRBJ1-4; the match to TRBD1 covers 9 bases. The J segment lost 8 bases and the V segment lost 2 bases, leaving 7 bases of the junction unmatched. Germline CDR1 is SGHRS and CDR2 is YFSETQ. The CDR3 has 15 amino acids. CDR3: CASSFTGGENEKLFF. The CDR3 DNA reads TGCGCCAGCAGCTTCACAGGGGGCGAGAACGAAAAACTGTTTTTT. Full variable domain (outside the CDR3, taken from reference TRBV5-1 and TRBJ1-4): KAGVTQTPRYLIKTRGQQVTLSCSPISGHRSVSWYQQTPGQGLQFLFEYFSETQRNKGNFPGRFSGRQFSNSRSEMNVSTLELGDSALYLCASSFTGGENEKLFFGSGTQLSVL.

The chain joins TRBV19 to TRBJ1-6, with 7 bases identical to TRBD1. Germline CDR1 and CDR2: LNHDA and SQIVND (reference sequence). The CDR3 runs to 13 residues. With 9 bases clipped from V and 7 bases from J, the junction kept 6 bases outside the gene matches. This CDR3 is CASCWDSNSPLHF. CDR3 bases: TGTGCCAGCTGTTGGGACAGCAATTCACCCCTCCACTTT.

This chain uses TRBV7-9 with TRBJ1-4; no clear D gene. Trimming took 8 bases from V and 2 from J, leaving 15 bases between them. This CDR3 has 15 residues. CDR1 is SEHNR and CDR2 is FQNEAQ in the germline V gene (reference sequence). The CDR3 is CASGKWEPTNEKLFF. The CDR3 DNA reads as TGTGCCAGCGGCAAGTGGGAGCCGACTAATGAAAAACTGTTTTTT.

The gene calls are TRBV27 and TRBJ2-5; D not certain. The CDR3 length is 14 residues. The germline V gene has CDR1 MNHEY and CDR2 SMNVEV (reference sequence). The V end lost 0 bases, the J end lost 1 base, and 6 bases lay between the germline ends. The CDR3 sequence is CASSLSGSQETQYF. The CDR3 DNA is TGTGCCAGCAGTTTATCGGGCAGCCAAGAGACCCAGTACTTC.